These 17 T cell receptor beta chains were all obtained from the same sample, sequenced in a study of cytomegalovirus exposure and HLA in healthy donors. PCR employed 60 Vbeta and 13 Jbeta primers. Using immunoSEQ multiplex PCR, the repertoire was profiled, and TCRdb retains in-frame clones only, with some absent. The listing contains 100,000 to 150,000 clones. Sequenced: PBMCs. The source is a man under 40 in good health and CMV-seronegative.

The V call is TRBV7-2, the J call TRBJ1-3; D is ambiguous. CDR1 is SGHTA and CDR2 is FQGNSA in the germline V gene. Deletions cut 3 bases from V and 4 bases from J, with 7 bases between. The CDR3 has 13 amino acids. As DNA, the CDR3 is TGTGCCAGCAGCTTCTCAGCGGGAAACACCATATATTTT. Translated: CASSFSAGNTIYF.

This CDR3 is CASSSIGDRVYQPQHF. DNA for the CDR3: TGTGCCAGCAGTTCTATAGGGGACAGGGTTTATCAGCCCCAGCATTTT. The chain recombines TRBV28 with TRBJ1-5, with TRBD1 identical over 9 bases. The CDR3 totals 16 residues. Germline assignment: CDR1 MDHEN and CDR2 SYDVKM. J lost 5 bases, V lost 4 bases, and 9 bases had no gene match.

This chain uses TRBV7-8 with TRBJ2-7, with 10 bases that match TRBD1. Germline trimming cut 5 bases from V and 3 bases from J; bases unmatched to any gene: 7. Per germline, CDR1 SGHVS and CDR2 FQNEAQ. The CDR3 loop spans 15 amino acids. The CDR3 sequence: CASSQTDRGLYEQYF. The CDR3 nucleotides are TGTGCCAGCAGCCAAACCGACAGGGGGCTCTACGAGCAGTACTTC. Combining the CDR3 with reference TRBV7-8 and TRBJ2-7 gives the whole variable domain GAGVSQSPRYKVAKRGQDVALRCDPISGHVSLFWYQQALGQGPEFLTYFQNEAQLDKSGLPSDRFFAERPEGSVSTLKIQRTQQEDSAVYLCASSQTDRGLYEQYFGPGTRLTVT.

V is TRBV12-5 and J is TRBJ2-4, with 9 bases aligning to TRBD2. The CDR3 is 19 amino acids. Germline loops: CDR1 LGHNT, CDR2 FRNRAP. J was trimmed by 5 bases and V by 0 bases; bases with no gene match: 14. CDR3 in DNA: TGTGCTAGTGGTTTGGTACGGTGGGGTAGCGGGAGCGAAGAAAACATTCAGTACTTC. It codes for CASGLVRWGSGSEENIQYF.

CDR3 sequence: CASSFRTQGDTEAFF. In DNA form, the CDR3 reads TGTGCCAGCAGCTTTAGGACCCAGGGGGACACTGAAGCTTTCTTT. The chain has TRBV7-9 and TRBJ1-1; TRBD1 aligns across 7 bases. Unmatched junction bases numbered 7, after V lost 3 bases and J lost 3 bases. Germline assignment: CDR1 SEHNR and CDR2 FQNEAQ (reference sequence). The CDR3 has 15 amino acids.

V gene TRBV19 combines with J gene TRBJ2-7; TRBD2 matches at 14 bases. Unmatched junction bases numbered 5, after V lost 5 bases and J lost 5 bases. Germline V gives CDR1 LNHDA, CDR2 SQIVND (reference sequence). This CDR3 contains 15 residues. This CDR3 reads CASSSWTSGRNEQYF. DNA for the CDR3: TGTGCCAGTAGTTCCTGGACTAGCGGGAGGAACGAGCAGTACTTC.

The rearrangement uses TRBV9 and TRBJ1-1, with D perhaps matching TRBD1 (6 bases). The CDR3 is made up of 14 amino acids. V lost 3 bases to trimming and J lost 4 bases, with 13 bases between them. CDR1 is SGDLS, CDR2 YYNGEE, per germline. CDR3 loop: CASSGGGGPTEAFF. The DNA of the CDR3 is TGTGCCAGCAGCGGAGGGGGGGGACCCACTGAAGCTTTCTTT. Full variable domain (outside the CDR3, taken from reference TRBV9 and TRBJ1-1): DSGVTQTPKHLITATGQRVTLRCSPRSGDLSVYWYQQSLDQGLQFLIQYYNGEERAKGNILERFSAQQFPDLHSELNLSSLELGDSALYFCASSGGGGPTEAFFGQGTRLTVV.

The V gene is TRBV6-6, the J gene TRBJ2-1; 11 nucleotides match TRBD2. After removal of 0 bases from V and 6 bases from J, the junction contained 4 bases not matched to a gene. Germline lookup yields CDR1 MNHNY and CDR2 SVGAGI (reference sequence). This CDR3 spans 16 amino acids. The CDR3 region has the DNA TGTGCCAGCAGTTACTCGAGTAGCGGGGGGGGCAATGAGCAGTTCTTC. This sequence encodes CASSYSSSGGGNEQFF.

The chain combines TRBV27 with TRBJ1-5, with D unclear. This CDR3 spans 13 amino acids. From germline, CDR1 is MNHEY and CDR2 SMNVEV (reference sequence). The germline V and J ends were trimmed by 4 bases and 7 bases, with 11 bases remaining between them. The CDR3 loop is CASSSQLNQPQHF. CDR3 nucleotides: TGTGCCAGCAGTTCACAGTTGAACCAGCCCCAGCATTTT.

The chain carries TRBV27 and TRBJ1-1; TRBD1 is a possible D gene (6 bases). The V end lost 5 bases, the J end lost 3 bases, and 16 bases lay between the germline ends. Germline V gives CDR1 MNHEY, CDR2 SMNVEV (reference sequence). The CDR3 consists of 15 residues. The CDR3 nucleotides are TGTGCCAGCAGTCCCCTTGGCAGGGGTGACACTGAAGCTTTCTTT. Translating gives CASSPLGRGDTEAFF.

The chain couples TRBV4-1 to TRBJ2-7; TRBD1 aligns across 10 bases. The ends lost 1 base at V and 5 bases at J; junction bases unmatched: 14. Germline-derived CDR1 and CDR2 are MGHRA and YSYEKL. The CDR3 loop spans 18 amino acids. The CDR3 coding sequence is TGCGCCAGCAGCCAAGTTATCGCCGGGACAGGGGTGGGTAACGAGCAGTACTTC. It yields the protein CASSQVIAGTGVGNEQYF.

The V and J genes are TRBV7-2 and TRBJ1-1; 9 bases match TRBD1. V lost 5 bases to trimming and J lost 1 base; unmatched junction nucleotides: 2. There are 14 residues in the CDR3. Germline assignment: CDR1 SGHTA and CDR2 FQGNSA. For the CDR3, the DNA is TGTGCCAGCAGCCCGGGACAGGGGAACACTGAAGCTTTCTTT. This codes for CASSPGQGNTEAFF.

This chain joins TRBV4-1 and TRBJ2-3; D is perhaps TRBD2 (5 bases). Germline V gene lookup returns CDR1 MGHRA and CDR2 YSYEKL. This CDR3 region has 13 residues. Trimming took 2 bases from V and 7 from J, leaving 10 bases between them. The CDR3, as DNA: TGCGCCAGCAGCCAACCCCCGGGATATACGCAGTATTTT. Protein product: CASSQPPGYTQYF.

The chain has TRBV19 and TRBJ1-3; TRBD1 matches 9 bases. This CDR3 is built from 16 residues. The germline CDR1 and CDR2 sequences are LNHDA and SQIVND (reference sequence). After removal of 6 bases from V and 2 bases from J, the junction contained 8 bases not matched to a gene. For the CDR3, the DNA is TGTGCCAGTAGGATACGGGACAGGGTGCCTGGAAACACCATATATTTT. It yields the protein CASRIRDRVPGNTIYF.

V is TRBV7-9 and J is TRBJ1-6, with a tentative D call TRBD1 (6 bases). This CDR3 comprises 14 residues. Germline-derived CDR1 and CDR2 are SEHNR and FQNEAQ (reference sequence). V was cut by 5 bases and J by 10 bases, with 15 bases left in between. The CDR3 DNA follows: TGTGCCAGCAGCCCTACAGGGAACGGGTCACCCCTCCACTTT. It encodes CASSPTGNGSPLHF. The full variable domain, in which reference TRBV7-9 and TRBJ1-6 provide the parts outside the CDR3, is DTGVSQNPRHKITKRGQNVTFRCDPISEHNRLYWYRQTLGQGPEFLTYFQNEAQLEKSRLLSDRFSAERPKGSFSTLEIQRTEQGDSAMYLCASSPTGNGSPLHFGNGTRLTVT.

The J gene is TRBJ1-6, the V gene TRBV7-9, with 9 bases fitting TRBD1. This CDR3 is built from 18 residues. CDR1 SEHNR and CDR2 FQNEAQ come from the germline V gene (reference sequence). Trimming removed 1 base from V and 5 bases from J; junction bases left unmatched: 9. CDR3 coding DNA: TGTGCCAGCAGCTTAGGGGCATCTTGGACAGGGGATAATTCACCCCTCCACTTT. It yields the protein CASSLGASWTGDNSPLHF.

This sequence joins TRBV11-3 and TRBJ1-4; a possible D gene is TRBD1 (5 bases). With 2 bases removed from V and 2 bases from J, the gap between germline ends came to 9 bases. The length of the CDR3 is 15 residues. Germline lookup yields CDR1 SGHNT and CDR2 YENEEA. CDR3 DNA: TGTGCCAGCAGCTTAAGAGACAGTACTAATGAAAAACTGTTTTTT. Translated: CASSLRDSTNEKLFF.